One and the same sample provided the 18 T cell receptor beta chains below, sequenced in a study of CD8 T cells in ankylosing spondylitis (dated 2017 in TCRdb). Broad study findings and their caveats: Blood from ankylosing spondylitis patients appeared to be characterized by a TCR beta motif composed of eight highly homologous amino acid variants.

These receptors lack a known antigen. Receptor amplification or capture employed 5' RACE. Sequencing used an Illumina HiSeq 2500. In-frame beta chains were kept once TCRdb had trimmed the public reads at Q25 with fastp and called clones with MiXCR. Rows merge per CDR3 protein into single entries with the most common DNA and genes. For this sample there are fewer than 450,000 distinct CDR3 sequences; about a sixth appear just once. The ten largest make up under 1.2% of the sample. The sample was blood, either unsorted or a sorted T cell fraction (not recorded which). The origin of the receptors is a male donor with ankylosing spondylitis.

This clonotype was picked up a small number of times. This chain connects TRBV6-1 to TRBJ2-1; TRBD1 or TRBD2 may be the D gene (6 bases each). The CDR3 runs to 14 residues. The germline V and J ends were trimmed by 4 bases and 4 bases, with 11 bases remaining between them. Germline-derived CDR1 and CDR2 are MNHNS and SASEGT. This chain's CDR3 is CASSAGGGYNEQFF. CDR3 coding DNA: TGTGCCAGCAGTGCCGGGGGCGGGTACAATGAGCAGTTCTTC.

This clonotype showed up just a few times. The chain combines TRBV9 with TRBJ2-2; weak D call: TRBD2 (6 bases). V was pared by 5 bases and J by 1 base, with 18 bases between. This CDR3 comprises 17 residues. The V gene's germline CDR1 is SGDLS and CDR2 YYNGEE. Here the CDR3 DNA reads TGTGCCAGCAGTAAGCCCGGGTCGGGGGAGAACACCGGGGAGCTGTTTTTT. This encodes CASSKPGSGENTGELFF.

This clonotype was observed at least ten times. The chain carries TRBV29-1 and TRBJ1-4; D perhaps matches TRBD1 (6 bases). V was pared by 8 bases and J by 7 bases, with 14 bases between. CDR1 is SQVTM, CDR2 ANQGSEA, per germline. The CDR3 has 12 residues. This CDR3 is CSIRGGGEKLFF. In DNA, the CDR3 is TGCAGCATCAGGGGTGGTGGTGAAAAACTGTTTTTT.

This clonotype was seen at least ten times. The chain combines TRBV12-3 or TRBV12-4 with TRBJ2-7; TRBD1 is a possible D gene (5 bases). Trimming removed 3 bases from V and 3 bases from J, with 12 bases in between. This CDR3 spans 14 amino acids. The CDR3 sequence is CASSLKQVGYEQYF. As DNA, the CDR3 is TGTGCCAGCAGTTTGAAACAGGTCGGCTACGAGCAGTACTTC.

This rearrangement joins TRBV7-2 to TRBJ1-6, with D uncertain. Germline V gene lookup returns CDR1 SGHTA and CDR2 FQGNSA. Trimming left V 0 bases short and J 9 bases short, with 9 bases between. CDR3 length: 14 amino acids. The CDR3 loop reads CASSLASSGSPLHF. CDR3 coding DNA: TGTGCCAGCAGCTTAGCGTCCTCAGGTTCACCCCTCCACTTT.

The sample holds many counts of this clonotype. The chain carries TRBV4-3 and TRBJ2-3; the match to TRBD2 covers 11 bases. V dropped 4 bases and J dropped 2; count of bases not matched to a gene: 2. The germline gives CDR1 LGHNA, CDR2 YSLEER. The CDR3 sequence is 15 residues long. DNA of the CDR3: TGCGCCAGCAGCCGGACTAGCGGGTACACAGATACGCAGTATTTT. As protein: CASSRTSGYTDTQYF.

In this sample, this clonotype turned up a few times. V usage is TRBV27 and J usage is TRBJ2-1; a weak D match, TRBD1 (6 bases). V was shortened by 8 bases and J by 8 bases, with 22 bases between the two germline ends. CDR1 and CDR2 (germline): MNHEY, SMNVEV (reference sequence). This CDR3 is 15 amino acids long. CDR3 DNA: TGTGCCAGCTCGGTGACAGGCTTAATTGTCTATGAGCAGTTCTTC. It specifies CASSVTGLIVYEQFF.

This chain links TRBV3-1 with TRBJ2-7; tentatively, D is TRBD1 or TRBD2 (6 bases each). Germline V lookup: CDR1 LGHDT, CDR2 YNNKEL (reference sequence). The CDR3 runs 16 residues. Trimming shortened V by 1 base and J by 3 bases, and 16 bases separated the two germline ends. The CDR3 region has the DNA TGTGCCAGCAGCCAAGCTCTGCGGGACACCCTCTACGAGCAGTACTTC. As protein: CASSQALRDTLYEQYF.

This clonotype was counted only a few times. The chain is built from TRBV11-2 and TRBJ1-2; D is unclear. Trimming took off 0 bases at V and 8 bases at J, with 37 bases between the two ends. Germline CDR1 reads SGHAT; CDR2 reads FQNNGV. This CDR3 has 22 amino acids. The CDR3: CASSLEGSVFMDPTESRGGYTF. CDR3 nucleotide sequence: TGTGCCAGCAGCTTAGAGGGCTCGGTTTTTATGGACCCGACGGAGTCAAGAGGGGGCTACACCTTC. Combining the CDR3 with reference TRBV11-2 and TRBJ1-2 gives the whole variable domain EAGVAQSPRYKIIEKRQSVAFWCNPISGHATLYWYQQILGQGPKLLIQFQNNGVVDDSQLPKDRFSAERLKGVDSTLKIQPAKLEDSAVYLCASSLEGSVFMDPTESRGGYTFGSGTRLTVV.

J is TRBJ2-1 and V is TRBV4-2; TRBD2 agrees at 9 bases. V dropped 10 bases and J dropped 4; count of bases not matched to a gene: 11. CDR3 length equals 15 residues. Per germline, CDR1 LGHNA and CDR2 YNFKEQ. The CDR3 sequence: CANALTSGFYNEQFF. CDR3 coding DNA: TGTGCCAACGCCTTGACTAGCGGTTTTTACAATGAGCAGTTCTTC.

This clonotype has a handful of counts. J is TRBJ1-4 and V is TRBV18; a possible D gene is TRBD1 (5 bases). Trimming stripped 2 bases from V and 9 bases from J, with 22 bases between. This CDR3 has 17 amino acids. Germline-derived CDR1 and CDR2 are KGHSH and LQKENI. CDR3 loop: CASSPDGVRDGAKKLFF. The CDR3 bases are TGTGCCAGCTCACCAGATGGAGTGCGGGACGGTGCGAAAAAACTGTTTTTT.

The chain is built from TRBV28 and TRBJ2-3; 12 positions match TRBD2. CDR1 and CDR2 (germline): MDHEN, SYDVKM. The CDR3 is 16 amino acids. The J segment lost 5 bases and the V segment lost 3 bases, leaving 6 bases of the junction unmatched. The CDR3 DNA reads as TGTGCCAGCAGTTTCCTAGCGGGAGGGAGCGGAGATACGCAGTATTTT. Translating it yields CASSFLAGGSGDTQYF. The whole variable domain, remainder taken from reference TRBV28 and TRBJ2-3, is DVKVTQSSRYLVKRTGEKVFLECVQDMDHENMFWYRQDPGLGLRLIYFSYDVKMKEKGDIPEGYSVSREKKERFSLILESASTNQTSMYLCASSFLAGGSGDTQYFGPGTRLTVL.

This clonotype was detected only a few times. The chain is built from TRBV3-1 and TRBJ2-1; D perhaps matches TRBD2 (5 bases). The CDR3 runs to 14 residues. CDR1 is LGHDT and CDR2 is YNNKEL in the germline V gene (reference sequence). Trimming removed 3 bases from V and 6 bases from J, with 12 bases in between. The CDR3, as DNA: TGTGCCAGCAGCCAGACTACAGCGCCCAATGAGCAGTTCTTC. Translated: CASSQTTAPNEQFF.

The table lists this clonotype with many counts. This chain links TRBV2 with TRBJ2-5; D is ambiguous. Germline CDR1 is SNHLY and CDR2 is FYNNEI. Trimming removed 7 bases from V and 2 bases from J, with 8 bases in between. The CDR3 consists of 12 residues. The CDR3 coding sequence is TGTGCCAGCACTGTGGGGCAAGAGACCCAGTACTTC. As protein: CASTVGQETQYF.

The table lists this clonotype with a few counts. CDR3 loop: CASSPPPVAGDTDTQYF. The CDR3 DNA reads TGTGCCAGCAGTCCCCCTCCGGTAGCGGGAGACACAGATACGCAGTATTTT. The chain combines TRBV12-3 or TRBV12-4 with TRBJ2-3; 9 nucleotides line up with TRBD2. The CDR3 has 17 residues. After removal of 5 bases from V and 2 bases from J, the junction contained 11 bases not matched to a gene.

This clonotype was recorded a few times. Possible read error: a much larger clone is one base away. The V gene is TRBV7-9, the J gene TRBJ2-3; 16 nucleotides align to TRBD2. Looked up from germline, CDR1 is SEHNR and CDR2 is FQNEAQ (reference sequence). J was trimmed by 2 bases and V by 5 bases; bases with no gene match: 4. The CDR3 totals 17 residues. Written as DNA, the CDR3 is TGTGCCAGCAGCCCAGGGACTAGCGGGGGGGCCACAGATACGCAGTATTTT. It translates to CASSPGTSGGATDTQYF.

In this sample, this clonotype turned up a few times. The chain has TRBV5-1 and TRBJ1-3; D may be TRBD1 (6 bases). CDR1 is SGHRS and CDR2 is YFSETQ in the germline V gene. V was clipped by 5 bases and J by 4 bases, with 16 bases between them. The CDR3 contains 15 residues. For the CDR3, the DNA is TGCGCCAGCAGACCCGGGACAACAAACGGAAACACCATATATTTT. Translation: CASRPGTTNGNTIYF.

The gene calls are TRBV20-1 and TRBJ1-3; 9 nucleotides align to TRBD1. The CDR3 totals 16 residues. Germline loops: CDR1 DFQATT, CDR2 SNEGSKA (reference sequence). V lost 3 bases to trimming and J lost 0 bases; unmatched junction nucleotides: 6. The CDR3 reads CSASLGQGRSGNTIYF. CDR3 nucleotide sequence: TGCAGTGCTAGTTTGGGACAGGGCCGCTCTGGAAACACCATATATTTT.